These T cell receptor beta chains were read from a single sample in a study of blood T cell repertoires in COVID-19. Sequencing was performed with immunoSEQ multiplex PCR; in TCRdb, only in-frame clones are kept and a portion is missing. Among 150,000 to 180,000 clones listed, roughly 85% were seen once. The material sequenced was peripheral blood. The receptors were gathered from a woman in her fifties or sixties with COVID-19, enrolled during active disease. CDR3s include the opening cysteine and the closing phenylalanine or tryptophan. The D gene is left open where the match is weak. Some rows have no size entry. The others give once, few or many, or a class for an expanded clone.

NA	TRBV18	TRBJ2-3	NA	CASSPPSADTQYF	TGTGCCAGCTCACCACCCAGTGCAGATACGCAGTATTTT
TRBD1	TRBV10-1	TRBJ2-5	NA	CASSRDRAGETQYF	TGCGCCAGCAGCCGGGACAGGGCAGGGGAGACCCAGTACTTC
TRBD1	TRBV7-9	TRBJ2-5	NA	CASSLGAGTVETQYF	TGTGCCAGCAGCTTAGGGGCTGGGACAGTCGAGACCCAGTACTTC
NA	TRBV9	TRBJ1-1	NA	CASSVVVGAPTEAFF	TGTGCCAGCAGCGTAGTAGTAGGGGCTCCGACTGAAGCTTTCTTT
TRBD1	TRBV6-6	TRBJ1-5	few	CASSRSGTGSLQPQHF	TGTGCCAGCAGCCGATCCGGGACAGGCTCTTTGCAGCCCCAGCATTTT
NA	TRBV6-5	TRBJ1-5	few	CASRMSSNQPQHF	TGTGCCAGCAGGATGAGCAGCAATCAGCCCCAGCATTTT
TRBD2	TRBV13	TRBJ2-3	NA	CASSTYAQGGATDTQYF	TGTGCCAGCAGCACCTACGCTCAGGGAGGGGCCACAGATACGCAGTATTTT
NA	TRBV5-1	TRBJ1-1	NA	CASNVRGMGNTEAFF	TGCGCCAGCAACGTTCGGGGGATGGGGAACACTGAAGCTTTCTTT
NA	TRBV5-1	TRBJ1-4	NA	CASSFTGQNHEKLFF	TGCGCCAGCAGCTTTACCGGACAGAATCATGAAAAACTGTTTTTT
NA	TRBV6-5	TRBJ1-1	few	CASSYDQVTEAFF	TGTGCCAGCAGTTACGATCAGGTGACTGAAGCTTTCTTT
NA	TRBV11-2	TRBJ2-3	NA	CASSPRQGFSTDTQYF	TGTGCCAGCAGCCCTCGCCAGGGCTTTAGCACAGATACGCAGTATTTT
TRBD1	TRBV3-1/TRBV3-2	TRBJ2-2	NA	CASSQTGGHGELFF	TGTGCCAGCAGCCAAACAGGGGGTCACGGGGAGCTGTTTTTT
NA	TRBV3-1/TRBV3-2	TRBJ1-2	once	CASSQPVPSLYGYTF	TGTGCCAGCAGCCAACCGGTCCCCTCTCTATATGGCTACACCTTC
NA	TRBV5-1	TRBJ2-2	NA	CASSPLAGGTGELFF	TGCGCCAGCAGCCCTTTGGCTGGTGGCACCGGGGAGCTGTTTTTT
NA	TRBV19	TRBJ1-5	NA	CASSMGGGSNQPQHF	TGTGCCAGTAGTATGGGAGGAGGGAGCAATCAGCCCCAGCATTTT
TRBD1	TRBV19	TRBJ2-1	NA	CASTRDSPYNEQFF	TGTGCCAGTACACGGGACAGCCCCTACAATGAGCAGTTCTTC
NA	TRBV21-1	TRBJ1-1	NA	CASSKIRGTEAFF	TGTGCCAGCAGCAAAATAAGGGGGACTGAAGCTTTCTTT
NA	TRBV19	TRBJ1-3	NA	CASSRPGSGNTIYF	TGTGCCAGTAGTCGGCCAGGCTCTGGAAACACCATATATTTT
TRBD1	TRBV18	TRBJ2-1	once	CASSPHQPGGGSYNEQFF	TGTGCCAGCTCACCACATCAGCCAGGGGGCGGCTCCTACAATGAGCAGTTCTTC
NA	TRBV19	TRBJ1-2	few	CASTTGTFGYTF	TGTGCCAGTACTACCGGGACATTTGGCTACACCTTC
TRBD1	TRBV6-5	TRBJ1-5	NA	CASSLRDSYQPQHF	TGTGCCAGCAGTCTCCGGGACAGCTATCAGCCCCAGCATTTT
TRBD1	TRBV3-1/TRBV3-2	TRBJ1-5	NA	CASSMDRARPQHF	TGTGCCAGCAGTATGGACAGGGCTCGGCCCCAGCATTTT
TRBD2	TRBV5-1	TRBJ2-3	NA	CASSLAGGLSTDTQYF	TGCGCCAGCAGCTTGGCCGGGGGGTTGAGCACAGATACGCAGTATTTT
TRBD1	TRBV9	TRBJ1-3	NA	CASSRPGQGAGNTIYF	TGTGCCAGCAGCAGGCCGGGACAGGGGGCTGGAAACACCATATATTTT
TRBD1	TRBV2	TRBJ2-5	few	CASRTGTGQETQYF	TGTGCCAGCAGGACCGGGACAGGACAAGAGACCCAGTACTTC
NA	TRBV6-6	TRBJ2-3	NA	CATATHGGPSTDTQYF	TGTGCCACCGCAACCCACGGGGGGCCAAGCACAGATACGCAGTATTTT
TRBD1	TRBV25-1	TRBJ1-1	NA	CASSGTGVTEAFF	TGTGCCAGCTCCGGGACAGGGGTAACTGAAGCTTTCTTT
NA	TRBV7-8	TRBJ1-3	once	CASSADGGSSGNTIYF	TGTGCCAGCAGCGCGGACGGGGGGAGCTCTGGAAACACCATATATTTT
TRBD2	TRBV5-4	TRBJ2-5	NA	CASSLRSGGAGETQYF	TGTGCCAGCAGCTTGAGGAGCGGGGGGGCGGGAGAGACCCAGTACTTC
NA	TRBV5-5	TRBJ1-6	NA	CASSLRGVNSPLHF	TGTGCCAGCAGCTTGCGCGGGGTAAATTCACCCCTCCACTTT
NA	TRBV19	TRBJ2-5	once	CASSIGVTQYF	TGTGCCAGTAGTATCGGGGTGACCCAGTACTTC
NA	TRBV9	TRBJ2-3	NA	CASSSRRQTSTDTQYF	TGTGCCAGCAGCTCCCGGCGGCAGACGAGCACAGATACGCAGTATTTT
TRBD2	TRBV9	TRBJ2-3	NA	CASSVLAGGRADTQYF	TGTGCCAGCAGCGTTCTAGCGGGGGGGCGAGCAGATACGCAGTATTTT
NA	TRBV7-8	TRBJ2-1	NA	CASSLALRNNEQFF	TGTGCCAGCAGCTTAGCCCTTCGTAACAATGAGCAGTTCTTC
NA	TRBV7-2	TRBJ1-2	NA	CASSLARRNYGYTF	TGTGCCAGCAGCTTAGCACGGAGGAACTATGGCTACACCTTC
TRBD1	TRBV2	TRBJ1-5	NA	CASRPGQVRQPQHF	TGTGCCAGCAGACCCGGACAGGTCCGTCAGCCCCAGCATTTT
TRBD1	TRBV15	TRBJ1-6	NA	CATSTGGSYNSPLHF	TGTGCCACCAGTACAGGGGGCTCCTATAATTCACCCCTCCACTTT
TRBD1	TRBV7-9	TRBJ2-5	NA	CASRFVQGDYQETQYF	TGTGCCAGCAGATTCGTACAGGGGGACTACCAAGAGACCCAGTACTTC
NA	TRBV9	TRBJ2-3	NA	CASSPRGGTDTQYF	TGTGCCAGCAGCCCCCGGGGAGGCACAGATACGCAGTATTTT
TRBD1	TRBV6-5	TRBJ1-1	few	CASSYGDRGNTEAFF	TGTGCCAGCAGTTACGGGGACAGGGGAAACACTGAAGCTTTCTTT
TRBD2	TRBV11-2	TRBJ2-1	once	CASSTLLAGNEQFF	TGTGCCAGCAGTACCTTGTTAGCGGGGAATGAGCAGTTCTTC
NA	TRBV19	TRBJ2-4	NA	CASSPQGLGIQYF	TGTGCCAGTAGTCCACAGGGCCTAGGCATTCAGTACTTC
NA	TRBV2	TRBJ1-5	NA	CASQRVNQPQHF	TGTGCCAGCCAACGGGTCAATCAGCCCCAGCATTTT
NA	TRBV6-5	TRBJ1-3	NA	CASSLRDTSGNTIYF	TGTGCCAGCAGCCTAAGAGATACCTCTGGAAACACCATATATTTT
TRBD1	TRBV27	TRBJ1-2	NA	CASSRQGIYGYTF	TGTGCCAGCAGTCGACAGGGAATCTATGGCTACACCTTC
TRBD1	TRBV24-1	TRBJ1-2	NA	CATSGRDSLNGYTF	TGTGCCACCAGTGGCCGGGACAGCCTTAATGGCTACACCTTC
NA	TRBV6-6	TRBJ1-5	NA	CASSYAGGHQPQHF	TGTGCCAGCAGTTACGCGGGGGGGCATCAGCCCCAGCATTTT
TRBD2	TRBV7-2	TRBJ2-1	NA	CASSLVRRGGNEQFF	TGTGCCAGCAGCTTAGTTCGGCGGGGGGGCAATGAGCAGTTCTTC
NA	TRBV24-1	TRBJ2-1	NA	CATSERKRTYNEQFF	TGTGCCACCAGTGAGAGGAAGCGGACCTACAATGAGCAGTTCTTC
NA	TRBV18	TRBJ2-7	once	CASSRGTAAYEQYF	TGTGCCAGCTCACGGGGGACTGCCGCCTACGAGCAGTACTTC